This T cell receptor (beta chain) was documented in a study of Ad26.COV2.S vaccination and SARS-CoV-2 variants. Study background: Administration of Ad26.COV2.S was intramuscular, either once or twice 56 days apart.

With V trimmed by 0 bases and J by 7 bases, 6 bases remained unmatched. The CDR3 extends over 15 amino acids. Per germline, CDR1 SGHRS and CDR2 YFSETQ. The treatment here: roughly 18 received Ad26.COV2.S at low or high dose, single or two shots; 5 received placebo; per-sample allocation not given. Each sample was drawn 63 days after the first injection (of vaccine or placebo). Measured with immunoSEQ multiplex PCR; TCRdb has only the in-frame clones, and not every one. The sample includes fewer than 800,000 clones, 89% of them seen just once. This chain connects TRBV5-1 to TRBJ2-1, with 8 bases aligning to TRBD2. This clonotype was sampled from a person between 18 and 65 years old who received the Ad26.COV2.S COVID-19 vaccine or a placebo. The sequencing here drew on peripheral blood, taken in a trial of Ad26.COV2.S vaccine versus placebo. CDR3 coding DNA: TGCGCCAGCAGCTTGGGACTAGCGTCGGGTAATGAGCAGTTCTTC. Its protein is CASSLGLASGNEQFF.